The 26 T cell receptor beta chains below come from one sample, sequenced in a study of T cells in women clearing cervical HPV infection. Clones were read by immunoSEQ multiplex PCR, and TCRdb kept only the in-frame ones, dropping some. The clone table shows some 30,000 clones, with the ten largest holding about 7.8%. Sequenced input: blood buffy coat. These receptors all come from a woman aged 18 to 75 with a cervical HPV16 infection that either progressed to CIN3+ or cleared (not recorded which).

Comment on this clone: The CDR3 end is not reached by the read, which stops 3 residues before it; the germline J gene fills it in. The chain joins TRBV20-1 to TRBJ1-4; D gene ambiguous. This CDR3 region has 13 residues. V was clipped by 5 bases and J by 7 bases, with 14 bases between them. Germline V CDR1 and CDR2: DFQATT, SNEGSKA (reference sequence). The CDR3: CSAPVPPGEKLFF. The sequenced CDR3 bases are TGCAGTGCTCCCGTCCCTCCCGGTGAAAAA.

Worth noting for this clone: The CDR3 goes on 3 residues after the read ends, and that part is filled in from the germline J gene. This chain links TRBV10-1 with TRBJ1-4; 7 bases agree with TRBD1. Germline lookup yields CDR1 WNHNN and CDR2 SYGVQD (reference sequence). This CDR3 has 14 residues. The DNA read from the CDR3 is TGCGCCAGCAGTCCTGAAGAGGGGGCCAACGTA. Its protein is CASSPEEGANV. The entire CDR3 protein is CASSPEEGANVLFF.

The covered CDR3 bases are TGCGCCAGCAGCCAGGCGGGGGTGCAAGGGGGC. Its protein product is CASSQAGVQGG. The full CDR3 is CASSQAGVQGGYTF. The chain links TRBV5-1 to TRBJ1-2; TRBD1 might be the D (5 bases). The read ends 3 residues shy of where the CDR3 ends; the end is completed using the germline J gene. Germline V gives CDR1 SGHRS, CDR2 YFSETQ. The CDR3 is 14 residues long.

As regards this clone: The read gets to within 3 residues of the CDR3 end, and the germline J gene fills in the rest. The chain recombines TRBV28 with TRBJ2-7; TRBD1 aligns across 10 bases. This CDR3 is 15 amino acids long. Germline trimming cut 3 bases from V and 6 bases from J; bases unmatched to any gene: 8. Germline V gives CDR1 MDHEN, CDR2 SYDVKM. CDR3 DNA, as far as it was read: TGTGCCAGCAGTTTCTCTTGGGACAGGGGCTTCGAG. This translates into CASSFSWDRGFE. The full CDR3 sequence reads CASSFSWDRGFEQYF.

On this clone itself: The read ends 3 residues shy of where the CDR3 ends; the end is completed using the germline J gene. The chain carries TRBV2 and TRBJ2-2; TRBD1 aligns across 11 bases. The germline V gene encodes CDR1 SNHLY and CDR2 FYNNEI. CDR3 length: 15 residues. CDR3 DNA, as far as it was read: TGTGCCAGCAGTTCTCCCGGGACAGGGGGTGAAAAG. Translation: CASSSPGTGGEK. The complete CDR3 reads CASSSPGTGGEKLFF.

Concerning this clone: The observed sequence ends 3 residues before the CDR3 terminus, with the missing tail filled in from the germline J gene. The V gene is TRBV5-1, the J gene TRBJ2-7; 7 bases agree with TRBD2. This CDR3 has 14 residues. CDR1 and CDR2 (germline): SGHRS, YFSETQ. Trimming at V came to 7 bases and at J to 2 bases, leaving 9 bases not matched to a gene. CDR3 sequence: CASAPTGGTYEQYF. The sequenced CDR3 bases are TGCGCCAGCGCGCCGACGGGGGGAACCTACGAG.

A remark on this clone: Read coverage stops 3 residues before the CDR3 terminus; the germline J gene supplies the remainder. The chain uses TRBV20-1 and TRBJ1-2, with D perhaps TRBD1 (5 bases). Germline V lookup: CDR1 DFQATT, CDR2 SNEGSKA (reference sequence). CDR3 length: 12 amino acids. The DNA read from the CDR3 is TGCAGTGCTAGAGCGGGGGGGATAGGC. This translates into CSARAGGIG. The full CDR3 protein reads CSARAGGIGYTF.

Of note for this clone: The read terminates 3 residues ahead of where the CDR3 ends, so the germline J gene completes it. The V call is TRBV19, the J call TRBJ1-2; a weak D match, TRBD1 (6 bases). Trimming cost V 7 bases and J 4 bases, with 16 bases left between them. This CDR3 has 14 amino acids. The V gene's germline CDR1 is LNHDA and CDR2 SQIVND (reference sequence). The CDR3 here is CASIRAGDFYGYTF. The sequenced CDR3 bases are TGTGCCAGTATCCGGGCAGGGGATTTCTATGGC.

As to this clone: The read ends 3 residues shy of where the CDR3 ends; the end is completed using the germline J gene. The chain is built from TRBV2 and TRBJ2-1, with 10 bases that match TRBD2. The V and J ends lost 4 bases and 1 base, in that order; junction bases with no gene match: 7. This CDR3 region has 17 residues. Germline V gene sequence: CDR1 SNHLY, CDR2 FYNNEI. The sequenced part of the CDR3 DNA is TGTGCCAGCAGTGTTGGTAGCGGGGGGCTTTCCTACAATGAG. Translating it yields CASSVGSGGLSYNE. The complete CDR3 sequence is CASSVGSGGLSYNEQFF.

Details on this clone: Read data end 3 residues before the CDR3 end; the end is taken from the germline J gene. The rearrangement joins TRBV7-8 to TRBJ2-3, with TRBD1 identical over 7 bases. This CDR3 is 18 amino acids long. Germline CDR1 reads SGHVS; CDR2 reads FQNEAQ. The part of the CDR3 DNA that was read is TGTGCCAGCAGCAATCCATCTACAGGGGCCCCGTACCAAGAGACG. This gives the protein CASSNPSTGAPYQET. The entire CDR3 reads CASSNPSTGAPYQETQYF.

A word on this clone: The sequence runs out 3 residues before the end of the CDR3; the remainder is reconstructed from the germline J gene. V is TRBV5-1 and J is TRBJ1-1; D remains unclear. This CDR3 is built from 16 residues. The germline gives CDR1 SGHRS, CDR2 YFSETQ. Trimming left V 0 bases short and J 0 bases short, with 12 bases between. CDR3 bases read: TGCGCCAGCAGCTTGGGAACGGCAGGAATGAACACTGAA. As protein: CASSLGTAGMNTE. The CDR3, in full, reads CASSLGTAGMNTEAFF. The full variable domain, with the rest looked up from reference TRBV5-1 and TRBJ1-1, is KAGVTQTPRYLIKTRGQQVTLSCSPISGHRSVSWYQQTPGQGLQFLFEYFSETQRNKGNFPGRFSGRQFSNSRSEMNVSTLELGDSALYLCASSLGTAGMNTEAFFGQGTRLTVV.

Concerning this clone itself: The CDR3 end is not reached by the read, which stops 3 residues before it; the germline J gene fills it in. J is TRBJ1-2 and V is TRBV7-9; D gene unclear. The CDR3 consists of 15 residues. Germline V CDR1 and CDR2: SEHNR, FQNEAQ (reference sequence). This CDR3 reads CASSYSSGRAYDYTF. The sequenced CDR3 bases are TGTGCCAGCAGCTACTCTAGCGGGAGGGCCTACGAC.

The CDR3 bases that were read are TGCAGTGCCCAAAGGTCAGGGGTTCCCTCTGGAAACACC. Translation: CSAQRSGVPSGNT. The full CDR3 sequence reads CSAQRSGVPSGNTIYF. This chain uses TRBV20-1 with TRBJ1-3; TRBD1 is a possible D gene (6 bases). The DNA ends 3 residues before the CDR3 does, and the rest of the CDR3 is filled in from the germline J gene. Trimming took 6 bases from V and 0 from J, leaving 18 bases between them. CDR3 length: 16 residues. Looked up from germline, CDR1 is DFQATT and CDR2 is SNEGSKA (reference sequence).

Remarks on this clone: The read ends 3 residues early relative to the CDR3; the germline J gene fills the gap. The J gene is TRBJ1-2, the V gene TRBV5-6, with 8 bases fitting TRBD1. The CDR3 loop spans 14 amino acids. CDR1 is SGHDT, CDR2 YYEEEE, per germline. V gave up 0 bases and J gave up 6 bases; unmatched junction bases: 4. The CDR3 DNA, read in part, is TGTGCCAGCAGCTTGGGACAGGGGTACCATGGC. It encodes CASSLGQGYHG. The complete CDR3 reads CASSLGQGYHGYTF. The variable domain in full, with the rest retrieved from reference TRBV5-6 and TRBJ1-2, is DAGVTQSPTHLIKTRGQQVTLRCSPKSGHDTVSWYQQALGQGPQFIFQYYEEEERQRGNFPDRFSGHQFPNYSSELNVNALLLGDSALYLCASSLGQGYHGYTFGSGTRLTVV.

Regarding this clone: The missing CDR3 end, 3 residues past where the read stops, is filled in from the germline J gene. The chain uses TRBV5-1 and TRBJ2-3; 13 bases agree with TRBD2. This CDR3 is 16 amino acids long. Germline-derived CDR1 and CDR2 are SGHRS and YFSETQ. After removal of 4 bases from V and 3 bases from J, the junction contained 5 bases not matched to a gene. CDR3 bases read: TGCGCCAGCAGCAGGACTAGCGGGGGTCCTACAGATACG. It encodes CASSRTSGGPTDT. The full CDR3 is CASSRTSGGPTDTQYF.

Comments on this clone: Coverage ceases 3 residues before the CDR3 finishes, and the germline J gene fills in the end. The J gene is TRBJ1-2, the V gene TRBV29-1; perhaps TRBD1 as D (6 bases). V lost 6 bases and J lost 0, with 14 bases in between. The CDR3 spans 14 residues. In germline, CDR1 is SQVTM, CDR2 ANQGSEA. The CDR3 loop is CSVRGQISNYGYTF. The part of the CDR3 DNA that was read is TGCAGCGTCCGTGGACAGATTTCTAACTATGGC. Together with reference TRBV29-1 and TRBJ1-2, the CDR3 gives the full variable domain: SAVISQKPSRDICQRGTSLTIQCQVDSQVTMMFWYRQQPGQSLTLIATANQGSEATYESGFVIDKFPISRPNLTFSTLTVSNMSPEDSSIYLCSVRGQISNYGYTFGSGTRLTVV.

In regard to this clone: The sequenced fragment ends 3 residues before the CDR3 boundary, so the rest is inferred from the germline J gene. The J gene is TRBJ1-2, the V gene TRBV7-7; D not resolved. The CDR3 has 15 residues. Germline lookup yields CDR1 SSHAT and CDR2 FNYEAQ (reference sequence). Here the CDR3 reads CASSPTSGSADTYTF. The covered CDR3 bases are TGTGCCAGCAGCCCGACTAGCGGGAGTGCAGATACC.

As to this clone: The observed sequence ends 3 residues before the CDR3 terminus, with the missing tail filled in from the germline J gene. The rearrangement joins TRBV6-4 to TRBJ2-1, with TRBD1 matching over 10 bases. CDR3 length equals 18 residues. V shed 2 bases, J shed 8 bases, and the junction held 15 bases outside the gene matches. CDR1 MRHNA and CDR2 SNTAGT come from the germline V gene. The CDR3 sequence: CASSDTLYGTGEGDEQFF. The CDR3 DNA, read in part, is TGTGCCAGCAGTGACACTTTATACGGGACAGGGGAAGGCGATGAG.

Notes on this clone: The read ends 3 residues before the CDR3 terminus; that terminus is restored from the germline J gene. The V call is TRBV7-9, the J call TRBJ2-1; TRBD2 agrees at 8 bases. CDR3 length equals 15 residues. V was pared by 5 bases and J by 2 bases, with 5 bases of the junction left unmatched. Germline CDR1 reads SEHNR; CDR2 reads FQNEAQ (reference sequence). The CDR3 sequence is CASSAAGVTYNEQFF. The covered CDR3 bases are TGTGCCAGCAGCGCAGCGGGAGTAACCTACAATGAG.

Worth noting for this clone: The read ends 3 residues early relative to the CDR3; the germline J gene fills the gap. The V gene is TRBV7-8, the J gene TRBJ1-5, with unresolved D. The CDR3 is 12 amino acids. In germline, CDR1 is SGHVS, CDR2 FQNEAQ. Between the trimmed V and J ends, which lost 2 bases and 6 bases, there was a span of 5 bases. The part of the CDR3 DNA that was read is TGTGCCAGCAGCTTACCAGGTCAGCCC. Residues: CASSLPGQP. The complete CDR3 reads CASSLPGQPQHF. The complete variable domain, with remaining parts taken from reference TRBV7-8 and TRBJ1-5, reads GAGVSQSPRYKVAKRGQDVALRCDPISGHVSLFWYQQALGQGPEFLTYFQNEAQLDKSGLPSDRFFAERPEGSVSTLKIQRTQQEDSAVYLCASSLPGQPQHFGDGTRLSIL.

Frequency places this clone as medium-sized. From the germline J gene comes the end of the CDR3, since the read stops 3 residues before it. This sample includes further DNA sequences coding for the same CDR3. This chain joins TRBV20-1 and TRBJ2-7; 9 positions match TRBD1. The CDR3 is 14 residues long. J gave up 2 bases and V 5 bases, and 7 bases lay outside the gene matches. Germline V lookup: CDR1 DFQATT, CDR2 SNEGSKA (reference sequence). CDR3 DNA (partial): TGCAGTGCTGACCCGGGACAGGGCACCTACGAG. Translated: CSADPGQGTYE. The entire CDR3 protein reads CSADPGQGTYEQYF.

On this clone itself: The read comes to an end 3 residues before the CDR3 does, leaving the germline J gene to fill in the end. This chain connects TRBV9 to TRBJ1-2; D might be TRBD1 (5 bases). The V end was cut by 0 bases, the J end by 4 bases, with 10 bases between. The CDR3 sequence is 14 residues long. Per germline, CDR1 SGDLS and CDR2 YYNGEE. The CDR3 DNA, read in part, is TGTGCCAGCAGCGTAGGAACAGGACCCTATGGC. Translated, it gives CASSVGTGPYG. The entire CDR3 protein is CASSVGTGPYGYTF.

About this clone: The read ends 3 residues early relative to the CDR3; the germline J gene fills the gap. The chain uses TRBV11-2 and TRBJ2-3; TRBD2 aligns across 11 bases. J was trimmed by 1 base and V by 3 bases; bases with no gene match: 0. This CDR3 has 15 residues. CDR1 is SGHAT and CDR2 is FQNNGV in the germline V gene. CDR3 region: CASSFSGGGTDTQYF. The CDR3 DNA, read in part, is TGTGCCAGCAGCTTTAGCGGGGGGGGCACAGATACG.

A remark on this clone: From the germline J gene comes the end of the CDR3, since the read stops 3 residues before it. The V gene is TRBV20-1, the J gene TRBJ1-1; TRBD1 is a possible D gene (5 bases). V gave up 3 bases and J gave up 5 bases, with 10 bases separating them. CDR3 length: 12 amino acids. The germline gives CDR1 DFQATT, CDR2 SNEGSKA (reference sequence). CDR3 loop: CSASMGGTEAFF. Incomplete CDR3 DNA: TGCAGTGCTAGTATGGGGGGAACTGAA.

About this clone itself: The read gets to within 3 residues of the CDR3 end, and the germline J gene fills in the rest. The V call is TRBV5-5, the J call TRBJ1-6; tentative D call: TRBD1 (5 bases). V was cut by 4 bases and J by 11 bases, with 16 bases left in between. This CDR3 spans 14 amino acids. Germline V gene sequence: CDR1 SGHKS, CDR2 YYEKEE (reference sequence). The CDR3 loop reads CASSLGQGVPPLHF. The covered CDR3 bases are TGTGCCAGCAGCCTGGGCCAGGGAGTCCCACCC.

For this clone: Read coverage stops 3 residues before the CDR3 terminus; the germline J gene supplies the remainder. The chain recombines TRBV4-1 with TRBJ2-7, with D possibly matching TRBD1 (7 bases). The CDR3 runs 15 residues. Germline V gene data show CDR1 as MGHRA and CDR2 as YSYEKL. Trimming removed 4 bases from V and 4 bases from J, with 17 bases in between. CDR3 in amino acids: CASSPLAGTDYEQYF. The sequenced CDR3 bases are TGCGCCAGCAGCCCCTTGGCGGGGACAGATTACGAG.